This T cell receptor beta chain was profiled in a study of T cell changes during pregnancy in multiple sclerosis. Measured with immunoSEQ multiplex PCR; TCRdb has only the in-frame clones, and not every one. The sample has over 25,000 clones, roughly nine tenths seen once. CDR1 and CDR2 from the germline V gene are SGHNT and YYREEE (reference sequence). V lost 4 bases and J lost 0, with 12 bases in between. CDR3 length: 15 residues. The receptor was derived from a female donor in good health, enrolled as a control in a pregnancy study. The chain combines TRBV5-4 with TRBJ2-3, with D maybe TRBD1 (5 bases). The input for sequencing was CD4+ T cells from peripheral blood mononuclear cells, taken in the second trimester of pregnancy. CDR3 nucleotide sequence: TGTGCCAGCAGCCTGGAGACAGCTAGCACAGATACGCAGTATTTT. It translates to CASSLETASTDTQYF.